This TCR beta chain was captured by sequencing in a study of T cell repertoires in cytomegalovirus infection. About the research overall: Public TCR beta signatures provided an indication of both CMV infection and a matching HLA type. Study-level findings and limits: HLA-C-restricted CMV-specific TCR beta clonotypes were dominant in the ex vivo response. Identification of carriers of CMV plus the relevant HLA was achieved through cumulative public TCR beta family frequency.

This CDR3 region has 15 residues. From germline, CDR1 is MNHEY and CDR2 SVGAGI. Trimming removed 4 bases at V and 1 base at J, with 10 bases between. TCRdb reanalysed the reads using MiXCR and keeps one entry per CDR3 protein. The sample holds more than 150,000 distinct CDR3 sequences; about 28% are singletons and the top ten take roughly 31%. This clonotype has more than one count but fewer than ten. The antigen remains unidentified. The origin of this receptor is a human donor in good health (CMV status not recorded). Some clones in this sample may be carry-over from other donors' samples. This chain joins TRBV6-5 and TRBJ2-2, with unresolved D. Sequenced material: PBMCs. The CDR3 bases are TGTGCCAGCAGTTCCGGACGGAAGAACACCGGGGAGCTGTTTTTT. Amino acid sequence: CASSSGRKNTGELFF.